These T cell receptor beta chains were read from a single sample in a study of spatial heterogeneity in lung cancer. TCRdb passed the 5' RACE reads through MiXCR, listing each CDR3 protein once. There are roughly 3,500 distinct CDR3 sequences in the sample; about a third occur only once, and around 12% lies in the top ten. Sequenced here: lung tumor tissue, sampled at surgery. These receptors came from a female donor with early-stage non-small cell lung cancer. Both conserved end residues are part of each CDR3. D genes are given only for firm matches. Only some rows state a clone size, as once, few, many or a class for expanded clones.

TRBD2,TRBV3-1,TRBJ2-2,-,TGTGCCAGCAGCCACAGACTAGCGGGAGTTGCCGGGGAGCTGTTTTTT,CASSHRLAGVAGELFF
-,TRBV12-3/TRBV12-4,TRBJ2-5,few,TGTGCCAGCAGTTTTATTGATTGGCCGGGAGAGACCCAGTACTTC,CASSFIDWPGETQYF
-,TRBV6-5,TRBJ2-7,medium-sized,TGTGCCAGCAGGCTACGGGAGTCCTACGAGCAGTACTTC,CASRLRESYEQYF
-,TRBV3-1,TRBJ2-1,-,TGTGCCAGCAGCCAAGTCGGGGGGCCCGAGCAGTTCTTC,CASSQVGGPEQFF
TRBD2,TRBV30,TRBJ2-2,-,TGTGCCTGGAGTGTAGCCCGCGGACTAGCGGACACCGGGGAGCTGTTTTTT,CAWSVARGLADTGELFF
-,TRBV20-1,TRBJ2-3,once,TGCAGTGCTAATGAGAGGGCTCGTGGCACAGATACGCAGTATTTT,CSANERARGTDTQYF
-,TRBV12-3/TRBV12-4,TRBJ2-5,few,TGTGCCAGCATATTAGGTACTCAAGAGACCCAGTACTTC,CASILGTQETQYF
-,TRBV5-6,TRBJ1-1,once,TGTGCCAGCAGCTTACCGGGGACACTGAGTTTGAACACTGAAGCTTTCTTT,CASSLPGTLSLNTEAFF
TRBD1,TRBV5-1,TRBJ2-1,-,TGCGCCAGCAGCCTCCGGACAGGGGGCTCCTACAATGAGCAGTTCTTC,CASSLRTGGSYNEQFF
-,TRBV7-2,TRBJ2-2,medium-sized,TGTGCCAGCAGCTTACAGGGTGACCGGGAGCTGTTTTTT,CASSLQGDRELFF
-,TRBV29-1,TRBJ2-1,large,TGCAGCGTTGAACGGTCCGGGCAGATAAGCAGCTCCTACAATGAGCAGTTCTTC,CSVERSGQISSSYNEQFF
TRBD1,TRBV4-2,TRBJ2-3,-,TGTGCCAGCAGCCCGTCGACCTCTTTACAGGGGATCACAGATACGCAGTATTTT,CASSPSTSLQGITDTQYF
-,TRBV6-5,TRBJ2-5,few,TGTGCCAGCAGTTACTTGGGTCAAGAGACCCAGTACTTC,CASSYLGQETQYF
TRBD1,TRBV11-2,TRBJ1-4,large,TGTGCCAGCAGCTTGAACAGGGGGGGCCGGGAAAAACTGTTTTTT,CASSLNRGGREKLFF
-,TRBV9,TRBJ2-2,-,TGTGCCAGCAGCGTAGTCGGGGCCGGGGAGCTGTTTTTT,CASSVVGAGELFF
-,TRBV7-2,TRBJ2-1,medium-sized,TGTGCCAGCAGTTCTCTGTCGGGCTCCTACAATGAGCAGTTCTTC,CASSSLSGSYNEQFF
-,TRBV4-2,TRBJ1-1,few,TGTGCCAGCGGAATTATGAACACTGAAGCTTTCTTT,CASGIMNTEAFF
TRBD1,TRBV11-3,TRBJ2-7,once,TGTGCCAGCAGCCCCACGCAGGGGGCGTACGAGCAGTACTTC,CASSPTQGAYEQYF
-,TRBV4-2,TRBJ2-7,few,TGTGCCAGCAGCCCCCGGACTGGCGGTAATAACGAGCAGTACTTC,CASSPRTGGNNEQYF
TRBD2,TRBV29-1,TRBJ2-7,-,TGCAGCGTTGAAGGGCCTAGCGGGAGTAACCCCTACGAGCAGTACTTC,CSVEGPSGSNPYEQYF
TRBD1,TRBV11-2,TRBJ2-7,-,TGTGCCAGCAGCCTTGGGACAGGGGGCAGCGAGCAGTACTTC,CASSLGTGGSEQYF
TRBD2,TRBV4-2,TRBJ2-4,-,TGTGCCAGCAGCCAACATTACGGACTAGCGGGGCTCGAAAACATTCAGTACTTC,CASSQHYGLAGLENIQYF
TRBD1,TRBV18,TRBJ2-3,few,TGTGCCAGCTCAGAAGACACAGGGGGCAAAGATACGCAGTATTTT,CASSEDTGGKDTQYF
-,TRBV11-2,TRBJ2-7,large,TGTGCCAGCAGCAGGGATCCCGGAACCTACGAGCAGTACTTC,CASSRDPGTYEQYF
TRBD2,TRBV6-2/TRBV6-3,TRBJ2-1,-,TGTGCCAGCAGTAGGCCGACTAGCGGGAGGGCCGCTAGCTACAATGAGCAGTTCTTC,CASSRPTSGRAASYNEQFF
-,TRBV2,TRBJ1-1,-,TGTGCCAGCGGCGCGGGCTCTGAAGCTTTCTTT,CASGAGSEAFF
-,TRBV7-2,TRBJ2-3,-,TGTGCCAGCAGCACGAGCTGGGGACCTAGCACAGATACGCAGTATTTT,CASSTSWGPSTDTQYF
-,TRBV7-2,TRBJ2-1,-,TGTGCCAGCAGCTCTCCAGGAGAGGGCAATGAGCAGTTCTTC,CASSSPGEGNEQFF
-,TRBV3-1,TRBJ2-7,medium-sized,TGTGCCAGCAGCCGCATCGGGTCGGGGTACGAGCAGTACTTC,CASSRIGSGYEQYF
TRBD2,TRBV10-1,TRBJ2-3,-,TGCGCCAGCAGTGGGGCTAGCGGGAGCACAGATACGCAGTATTTT,CASSGASGSTDTQYF
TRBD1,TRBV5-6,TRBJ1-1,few,TGTGCCAGCACCGGGACAGGGAAGAAGAACACTGAAGCTTTCTTT,CASTGTGKKNTEAFF
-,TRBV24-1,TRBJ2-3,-,TGTGCCACCAGTGATTTGGACAGCACAGATACGCAGTATTTT,CATSDLDSTDTQYF
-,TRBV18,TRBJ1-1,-,TGTGCCAGCTCCCGACGACAGGTTAACACTGAAGCTTTCTTT,CASSRRQVNTEAFF
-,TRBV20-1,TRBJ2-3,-,TGCAGTGCTTTGCGCCCCGGAACAGATACGCAGTATTTT,CSALRPGTDTQYF
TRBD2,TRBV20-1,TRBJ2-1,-,TGCAGTGCTAGGGGTTCTAGCGGGGGAAATGAGCAGTTCTTC,CSARGSSGGNEQFF
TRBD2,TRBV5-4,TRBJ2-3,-,TGTGCCAGCAGCTTGGGAGGGACTAGGCTACAGGATACGCAGTATTTT,CASSLGGTRLQDTQYF
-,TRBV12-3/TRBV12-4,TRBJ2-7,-,TGTGCCAGCAGTTTAGCTACCCAGGGAGAGCAGTACTTC,CASSLATQGEQYF
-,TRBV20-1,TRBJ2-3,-,TGCAGTGCTTGGAGTTCTGATACGCAGTATTTT,CSAWSSDTQYF
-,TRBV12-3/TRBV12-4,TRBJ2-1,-,TGTGCCAGCAGGCCAGTTGGGGGTAGTTCCTACAATGAGCAGTTCTTC,CASRPVGGSSYNEQFF
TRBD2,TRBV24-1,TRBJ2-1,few,TGTGCCACCAGTGATTGGCGACTAGCGGGAGGAGGACCCCTTAATGAGCAGTTCTTC,CATSDWRLAGGGPLNEQFF
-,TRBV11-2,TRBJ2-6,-,TGTGCCAGCAGCTCGGACGGCGAATTATGGGCCAACTTCCTGACTTTC,CASSSDGELWANFLTF
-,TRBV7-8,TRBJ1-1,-,TGTGCCAGCAGCTTGGGGACGGTGATGAACACTGAAGCTTTCTTT,CASSLGTVMNTEAFF
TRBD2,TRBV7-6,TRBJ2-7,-,TGTGCCAGCAGCACGGGACGGGGGGGCTCCTACGAGCAGTACTTC,CASSTGRGGSYEQYF
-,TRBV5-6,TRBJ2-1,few,TGTGCCAGCAGCAACTACAATGAGCAGTTCTTC,CASSNYNEQFF
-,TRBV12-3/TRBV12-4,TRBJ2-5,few,TGTGCCAGCAGACCGGACAGTAAAGAGACCCAGTACTTC,CASRPDSKETQYF
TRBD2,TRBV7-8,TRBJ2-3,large,TGTGCCAGCAGCTCAGGGAGCGGGGGGAGCACAGATACGCAGTATTTT,CASSSGSGGSTDTQYF
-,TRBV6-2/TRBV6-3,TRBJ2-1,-,TGTGCCAGCAGTTACCCAAGGGACGGCCCTTCAAGTGGGCAGTTCTTC,CASSYPRDGPSSGQFF
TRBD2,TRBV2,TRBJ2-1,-,TGTGCCAGCCTCCTATGGGGGACTAGCGGGGGAAATGAGCAGTTCTTC,CASLLWGTSGGNEQFF
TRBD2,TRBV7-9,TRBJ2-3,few,TGTGCCAGCAGCCCCAGGACAATCGGGGGGGACACAGATACGCAGTATTTT,CASSPRTIGGDTDTQYF
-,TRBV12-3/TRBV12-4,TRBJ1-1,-,TGTGCCAGCAGTTTGGGGAACACTGAAGCTTTCTTT,CASSLGNTEAFF